This passage covers 21 T cell receptor beta chains from one sample sequenced in a study of cytomegalovirus exposure and HLA in healthy donors (dated by TCRdb to about 2017). The library was obtained by the immunoSEQ multiplex PCR assay. For the multiplex PCR, a mixture combining 60 forward primers for TCR Vbeta segments and 13 reverse primers for TCR Jbeta segments was used. Imported from immuneACCESS, the table was reduced by TCRdb to in-frame sequences with V and J called. These copies leave out some clones; in studies compared against another copy, an unresolved V gene accounts for under half, and the cause of the remainder is not known. This sample holds 80,000 to 130,000 clones; roughly 77% were observed only once. The ten largest clones take up under 5% of the sample. Specimen: PBMCs. The receptor source for this set is a woman between 50 and 59 years old in good health and CMV-seropositive.

V and J are TRBV5-1 and TRBJ2-3, with 16 positions matching TRBD2. From germline, CDR1 is SGHRS and CDR2 YFSETQ. The V and J ends lost 4 bases and 13 bases, in that order; junction bases with no gene match: 21. CDR3 length equals 19 residues. For the CDR3, the DNA is TGCGCCAGCAGCCTAACCTTGACCGGGACTAGCGGGAGGGTACGTTTTGAGTATTTT. This encodes CASSLTLTGTSGRVRFEYF.

The chain uses TRBV2 and TRBJ2-1; D is uncertain. CDR1 is SNHLY and CDR2 is FYNNEI in the germline V gene. The CDR3 consists of 11 residues. Deletions cut 6 bases from V and 4 bases from J, with 4 bases between. The chain's CDR3 is CASRAYNEQFF. CDR3 sequence (DNA): TGTGCCAGCAGAGCTTACAATGAGCAGTTCTTC. The variable domain in full, completed from reference TRBV2 and TRBJ2-1, reads EPEVTQTPSHQVTQMGQEVILRCVPISNHLYFYWYRQILGQKVEFLVSFYNNEISEKSEIFDDQFSVERPDGSNFTLKIRSTKLEDSAMYFCASRAYNEQFFGPGTRLTVL.

CDR3 sequence (DNA): TGCAGCGTTGAAGTTAGCGGGCGGCACTATGGCTACACCTTC. Protein product: CSVEVSGRHYGYTF. The chain has TRBV29-1 and TRBJ1-2; D is unresolved. V lost 1 base and J 3 bases, leaving 12 bases between the germline ends. Looked up from germline, CDR1 is SQVTM and CDR2 is ANQGSEA. The CDR3 runs 14 residues.

This sequence joins TRBV9 and TRBJ2-7; TRBD2 matches 12 bases. After removal of 0 bases from V and 6 bases from J, the junction contained 4 bases not matched to a gene. Germline V CDR1 and CDR2: SGDLS, YYNGEE. The CDR3 is 15 residues long. CDR3 protein: CASSVVAGLAGEQYF. The CDR3 DNA reads TGTGCCAGCAGCGTAGTGGCGGGACTAGCGGGCGAGCAGTACTTC. The full variable domain, with the rest looked up from reference TRBV9 and TRBJ2-7, is DSGVTQTPKHLITATGQRVTLRCSPRSGDLSVYWYQQSLDQGLQFLIQYYNGEERAKGNILERFSAQQFPDLHSELNLSSLELGDSALYFCASSVVAGLAGEQYFGPGTRLTVT.

The chain links TRBV7-3 to TRBJ2-7; 9 positions match TRBD2. V lost 5 bases, J lost 0 bases, and 2 bases stayed unmatched. The CDR3 contains 14 residues. Germline V gene lookup returns CDR1 SGHTA and CDR2 FQGTGA. CDR3 protein: CASSLAGSSYEQYF. The CDR3 DNA sequence: TGTGCCAGCAGCCTAGCGGGGTCCTCCTACGAGCAGTACTTC.

The V and J genes are TRBV7-3 and TRBJ1-6, with 7 bases aligning to TRBD1. This CDR3 spans 20 amino acids. Losses at the gene ends were 5 bases for V and 4 bases for J; bases not matched to a gene: 20. CDR1 and CDR2 (germline): SGHTA, FQGTGA. Written as DNA, the CDR3 is TGTGCCAGCAGCCCAAGGTGGGGGACAGTATATCCGGCGTATAATTCACCCCTCCACTTT. Protein sequence: CASSPRWGTVYPAYNSPLHF.

This chain links TRBV9 with TRBJ1-2; perhaps TRBD1 as D (5 bases). CDR3 length: 15 residues. Germline V gives CDR1 SGDLS, CDR2 YYNGEE. V was pared by 0 bases and J by 5 bases, with 14 bases between. The CDR3 spells CASSVEGRGSYGYTF. The DNA of the CDR3 is TGTGCCAGCAGCGTAGAGGGACGGGGGAGTTATGGCTACACCTTC.

This rearrangement joins TRBV6-1 to TRBJ1-6, with 10 positions matching TRBD1. With V trimmed by 4 bases and J by 8 bases, 5 bases remained unmatched. The germline V gene encodes CDR1 MNHNS and CDR2 SASEGT. This CDR3 is 15 amino acids long. The chain's CDR3 is CASSGTGGVYSPLHF. The CDR3, as DNA: TGTGCCAGCAGTGGGACAGGGGGGGTTTATTCACCCCTCCACTTT.

The chain is built from TRBV6-5 and TRBJ2-5; possibly TRBD1 for D (6 bases). The J call is in doubt because the DNA end fits TRBJ2-7 better. Germline lookup yields CDR1 MNHEY and CDR2 SVGAGI. The CDR3 has 12 amino acids. This CDR3 reads CASFGRGYEQYF. Written as DNA, the CDR3 is TGTGCCAGCTTCGGCAGGGGCTACGAGCAGTACTTC.

The gene calls are TRBV13 and TRBJ2-1; D might be TRBD1 (6 bases). The CDR3 is made up of 14 amino acids. V was trimmed by 8 bases and J by 0 bases, leaving 11 bases between them. Germline CDR1 reads PRHDT; CDR2 reads FYEKMQ (reference sequence). CDR3 loop: CASGWTASYNEQFF. The CDR3, as DNA: TGTGCCAGCGGGTGGACAGCCTCCTACAATGAGCAGTTCTTC.

CDR3 in DNA: TGTGCCAGCAGTACCCTAGACTATGAGCAGTTCTTC. As protein: CASSTLDYEQFF. The chain uses TRBV6-6 and TRBJ2-1; D is uncertain. Germline V CDR1 and CDR2: MNHNY, SVGAGI (reference sequence). The V end was cut by 5 bases, the J end by 8 bases, with 10 bases between. The CDR3 runs 12 residues.

V usage is TRBV5-4 and J usage is TRBJ2-2; the D is unclear. Germline CDR1 and CDR2: SGHNT and YYREEE (reference sequence). The V gene lost 0 bases and the J gene lost 3 bases, with 12 bases spanning the gap. The CDR3 length is 16 residues. The CDR3 bases are TGTGCCAGCAGCTTGGAGGCAGGCCCAGACACCGGGGAGCTGTTTTTT. It encodes CASSLEAGPDTGELFF.

This chain uses TRBV2 with TRBJ2-7, with D unclear. The CDR3 consists of 10 residues. Germline CDR1 is SNHLY and CDR2 is FYNNEI. V lost 5 bases to trimming and J lost 3 bases, with 2 bases between them. This CDR3 is CASSLYEQYF. The CDR3 DNA sequence: TGTGCCAGCAGTCTCTACGAGCAGTACTTC.

V gene TRBV5-1 combines with J gene TRBJ1-1; weak D call: TRBD1 (5 bases). Germline CDR1 SGHRS, CDR2 YFSETQ. The CDR3 totals 16 residues. Trimming cost V 3 bases and J 1 base, with 16 bases left between them. Here the CDR3 reads CASSSLQGTPNTEAFF. The CDR3 DNA sequence: TGCGCCAGCAGCTCACTACAAGGGACTCCGAACACTGAAGCTTTCTTT.

This chain uses TRBV11-2 with TRBJ2-5; weak D call: TRBD2 (6 bases). Trimming removed 3 bases from V and 0 bases from J, with 8 bases in between. The CDR3 consists of 14 residues. Germline-derived CDR1 and CDR2 are SGHAT and FQNNGV. The CDR3 bases are TGTGCCAGCAGCTTTCGGGGGTACCAAGAGACCCAGTACTTC. This sequence encodes CASSFRGYQETQYF.

The chain joins TRBV5-1 to TRBJ2-5, with 7 positions matching TRBD1. V dropped 3 bases and J dropped 5; count of bases not matched to a gene: 7. Germline V gene lookup returns CDR1 SGHRS and CDR2 YFSETQ. There are 14 residues in the CDR3. The DNA of the CDR3 is TGCGCCAGCAGCTCTAGCATACAGGGGGAGACCCAGTACTTC. Translated, it gives CASSSSIQGETQYF.

The rearrangement links TRBV29-1 to TRBJ1-2; TRBD1 aligns across 11 bases. Trimming took 1 base from V and 3 from J; bases not matched to a gene: 10. Germline V gene data show CDR1 as SQVTM and CDR2 as ANQGSEA. CDR3 length: 17 residues. The CDR3 DNA is TGCAGCGTTGAAGGGTACTGGGACAGGGGGGTTGACTATGGCTACACCTTC. It codes for CSVEGYWDRGVDYGYTF.

In its sample, this clone was seen once. The chain couples TRBV7-9 to TRBJ2-6; D not resolved. Trimming removed 4 bases at V and 3 bases at J, with 13 bases between. This CDR3 is 16 amino acids long. CDR1 and CDR2 from the germline V gene are SEHNR and FQNEAQ (reference sequence). The CDR3 loop is CASSSSVFGGANVLTF. CDR3 nucleotides: TGTGCCAGCAGCTCATCCGTCTTCGGTGGGGCCAACGTCCTGACTTTC.

The chain couples TRBV30 to TRBJ1-2; D is unresolved. Germline V CDR1 and CDR2: GTSNPN, SVGIG (reference sequence). The CDR3 contains 11 residues. V gave up 4 bases and J gave up 7 bases, with 10 bases separating them. Here the CDR3 DNA reads TGTGCCTGGACCGAGGGAGGTGGCTACACCTTC. This encodes CAWTEGGGYTF.

The CDR3 region is CASSQPSGGMTNEKLFF. CDR3 nucleotides: TGCGCCAGCAGCCAACCTTCCGGAGGGATGACTAATGAAAAACTGTTTTTT. The J gene is TRBJ1-4, the V gene TRBV4-1; D uncertain. Trimming shortened V by 2 bases and J by 2 bases, and 15 bases separated the two germline ends. The CDR3 covers 17 residues. CDR1 is MGHRA, CDR2 YSYEKL, per germline.

To note about this clone: The junction departs from germline at one end; a sequencing error may be responsible. This rearrangement joins TRBV7-7 to TRBJ1-2; D may be TRBD1 (6 bases). Germline CDR1 is SSHAT and CDR2 is FNYEAQ (reference sequence). The CDR3 covers 15 residues. CDR3 in DNA: TGTGCTAGCAGCTTAACCGTGACAGGCGAATATGGCTACACCTTC. Its protein is CASSLTVTGEYGYTF.